Here is one T cell receptor beta chain with its context. Approximately 87 million PBMCs went into genomic DNA for unsorted samples. This entry is derived from a study of shared clonotypes between healthy human individuals. Per germline, CDR1 MNHNS and CDR2 SASEGT. The length of the CDR3 is 14 residues. V trimming: 10 bases; J trimming: 7 bases; junction bases outside the gene matches: 13. In replicate PCRs of unsorted PBMC, approximately 320 ng DNA, 30,000 or so T cell genomes, was used. Original processing notes: ImmunoSEQ output lacked quality scores and full-length reads, limiting matched filtering. Libraries were prepared by immunoSEQ multiplex PCR; TCRdb keeps only in-frame clonotypes and omits some of them. That table gives V, J and clone size, and the DNA gave D and trimming. The table lists about 470,000 clones, 70% to 80% of them singletons.

Sequencing used PBMCs. This chain connects TRBV6-1 to TRBJ1-2, with 9 nucleotides matching TRBD1. The receptor was derived from a woman in her 40s in good health. Some clones in this sample may be carry-over from other donors' samples. CDR3 sequence: CATRKQGAFSGYTF. DNA for the CDR3: TGTGCCACCCGGAAACAGGGGGCGTTTTCTGGCTACACCTTC.